The next 15 T cell receptor beta chains were all read from a single sample in a study of T cell repertoires in cytomegalovirus infection. Each CDR3 protein gets one entry after TCRdb re-called the reads with MiXCR. Here the sample spans 560,000 or so distinct CDR3 sequences, 16% being singletons. Sequencing input: CD8+ T cells from PBMCs. These receptors were collected from a human donor in good health (CMV status not recorded). Some clones in this sample may be carry-over from other donors' samples.

This clonotype was seen ten or more times. This chain uses TRBV11-2 with TRBJ1-3; no clear D gene. Germline-derived CDR1 and CDR2 are SGHAT and FQNNGV. This CDR3 region has 15 residues. V lost 2 bases and J lost 0, with 8 bases in between. CDR3 bases: TGTGCCAGCAGCTTATGGCGAAGCTCTGGAAACACCATATATTTT. Amino acid sequence: CASSLWRSSGNTIYF.

CDR3 sequence reads: CASSLMEQYF. Here the CDR3 DNA reads TGCGCCAGCAGCTTGATGGAGCAGTACTTC. The V call is TRBV5-1, the J call TRBJ2-7; no clear D gene. The CDR3 length is 10 residues. Trimming took 1 base from V and 7 from J, leaving 3 bases between them. CDR1 and CDR2 (germline): SGHRS, YFSETQ.

This clonotype came up many times. This chain joins TRBV11-2 and TRBJ1-2; D is unresolved. The V end lost 4 bases, the J end lost 7 bases, and 10 bases lay between the germline ends. The germline V gene has CDR1 SGHAT and CDR2 FQNNGV. The CDR3 is 12 amino acids. CDR3 sequence: CASSSTRSGYTF. Written as DNA, the CDR3 is TGTGCCAGCAGCTCTACCCGATCTGGCTACACCTTC.

This chain uses TRBV2 with TRBJ2-3; TRBD1 is a possible D gene (5 bases). The CDR3 extends over 14 amino acids. Looked up from germline, CDR1 is SNHLY and CDR2 is FYNNEI. The V end lost 7 bases, the J end lost 4 bases, and 15 bases lay between the germline ends. CDR3 in amino acids: CASTLGQLSDTQYF. CDR3 nucleotide sequence: TGTGCCAGCACCCTCGGACAATTATCAGATACGCAGTATTTT.

There are many counts of this clonotype. The chain couples TRBV12-3 or TRBV12-4 to TRBJ2-4, with D perhaps TRBD2 (6 bases). The CDR3 runs 16 residues. V was clipped by 5 bases and J by 6 bases, with 20 bases between them. CDR3 loop: CASSTRNYGRRNIQYF. The CDR3 DNA reads TGTGCCAGCAGTACACGCAACTACGGGAGAAGAAACATTCAGTACTTC.

This clonotype was recorded at least ten times. This chain joins TRBV10-3 and TRBJ1-1; tentatively, D is TRBD1 (5 bases). V lost 4 bases to trimming and J lost 8 bases, with 8 bases between them. From germline, CDR1 is ENHRY and CDR2 SYGVKD. This CDR3 is 11 amino acids long. CDR3 protein: CAISVGQEAFF. CDR3 DNA sequence: TGTGCCATCAGTGTAGGACAAGAAGCTTTCTTT.

Turning to this clonotype: One junction end disagrees with the germline gene, perhaps due to a read error. The chain carries TRBV29-1 and TRBJ2-4, with D possibly being TRBD2 (5 bases). In germline, CDR1 is SQVTM, CDR2 ANQGSEA. The CDR3 sequence is 13 residues long. This chain's CDR3 is CSTCSGTKNFQYF. The CDR3 DNA sequence: TGCAGCACCTGCTCGGGAACTAAAAACTTTCAGTACTTC. Full variable domain (remainder filled in from reference TRBV29-1 and TRBJ2-4): SAVISQKPSRDICQRGTSLTIQCQVDSQVTMMFWYRQQPGQSLTLIATANQGSEATYESGFVIDKFPISRPNLTFSTLTVSNMSPEDSSIYLCSTCSGTKNFQYFGAGTRLSVL.

This clonotype was seen many times. This chain links TRBV5-1 with TRBJ1-1, with a possible D match to TRBD1 (6 bases). The CDR3 has 16 residues. Per the germline V gene, CDR1 is SGHRS and CDR2 is YFSETQ. V was clipped by 0 bases and J by 5 bases, with 17 bases between them. DNA of the CDR3: TGCGCCAGCAGCTTGGGTTACAGGGATATGGGTACTGAAGCTTTCTTT. Amino acid sequence: CASSLGYRDMGTEAFF.

This clonotype was observed many times. The chain uses TRBV7-9 and TRBJ1-1; unclear D gene. The germline V gene has CDR1 SEHNR and CDR2 FQNEAQ (reference sequence). V lost 8 bases and J 5 bases, leaving 24 bases between the germline ends. The CDR3 length is 16 residues. CDR3 residues: CASVGSGLPWETEAFF. The CDR3 bases are TGTGCCAGCGTAGGGTCCGGCCTTCCCTGGGAGACTGAAGCTTTCTTT.

This clonotype has a handful of counts. This chain connects TRBV4-1 to TRBJ1-2; D gene ambiguous. CDR3 size: 13 residues. CDR1 and CDR2 from the germline V gene are MGHRA and YSYEKL. Trimming took off 1 base at V and 4 bases at J, with 7 bases between the two ends. CDR3: CASSQVNLYGYTF. The CDR3 coding sequence is TGCGCCAGCAGCCAAGTGAACCTCTATGGCTACACCTTC.

In this sample, this clonotype turned up many times. This CDR3 is CASSYGTGDGGELFF. The CDR3 nucleotides read TGTGCCAGTAGTTACGGGACAGGGGATGGCGGGGAGCTGTTTTTT. The gene calls are TRBV19 and TRBJ2-2, with 10 bases matching TRBD1. The germline V gene has CDR1 LNHDA and CDR2 SQIVND (reference sequence). The CDR3 length is 15 residues. With 5 bases clipped from V and 7 bases from J, the junction kept 7 bases outside the gene matches.

The chain combines TRBV6-2 or TRBV6-3 with TRBJ2-5; D is ambiguous. The CDR3 loop spans 15 amino acids. Trimming shortened V by 2 bases and J by 1 base, and 11 bases separated the two germline ends. Looked up from germline, CDR1 is MNHEY and CDR2 is SVGEGT. CDR3: CASSYSWRIQETQYF. CDR3 in DNA: TGTGCCAGCAGTTACAGTTGGCGGATCCAAGAGACCCAGTACTTC.

Points on this clonotype: A much bigger clone sits one base away, suggesting this may be a read error. The chain uses TRBV9 and TRBJ1-5, with no clear D. The CDR3 has 15 amino acids. The ends were cut back, 0 bases at V and 6 bases at J, with 13 bases in the middle. Germline V gene sequence: CDR1 SGDLS, CDR2 YYNGEE. Written as DNA, the CDR3 is TGTGCCAGCAGCGTAGGGCCGGCGGAGGGTCAGCCCCAGCATTTT. Protein: CASSVGPAEGQPQHF. The whole variable domain, filled in from reference TRBV9 and TRBJ1-5, reads DSGVTQTPKHLITATGQRVTLRCSPRSGDLSVYWYQQSLDQGLQFLIQYYNGEERAKGNILERFSAQQFPDLHSELNLSSLELGDSALYFCASSVGPAEGQPQHFGDGTRLSIL.

This clonotype showed up many times. J is TRBJ2-7 and V is TRBV7-2; 8 nucleotides match TRBD2. CDR3 size: 16 residues. Looked up from germline, CDR1 is SGHTA and CDR2 is FQGNSA. V dropped 3 bases and J dropped 2; count of bases not matched to a gene: 9. The CDR3 loop reads CASSFGRSGGPYEQYF. In nucleotides, the CDR3 is TGTGCCAGCAGCTTCGGTCGGTCGGGAGGGCCCTACGAGCAGTACTTC.

This clonotype was observed a handful of times. The rearrangement links TRBV28 to TRBJ2-4; 7 bases are shared with TRBD1. Germline assignment: CDR1 MDHEN and CDR2 SYDVKM. This CDR3 is 16 amino acids long. The ends lost 6 bases at V and 0 bases at J; junction bases unmatched: 8. CDR3: CASRPDRYLAKNIQYF. In nucleotides, the CDR3 is TGTGCCAGCAGGCCGGACAGGTATCTAGCCAAAAACATTCAGTACTTC.